The text below deals with one T cell receptor beta chain. Antigen: not known. Every donor was a healthy person donating bone marrow. This specimen comes from a study of cytomegalovirus exposure and HLA in healthy donors. Broader study findings: Later analysis showed most CMV-associated TCR beta chains appearing HLA-restricted.

The PCR had 60 Vbeta and 13 Jbeta primers. Clones were sequenced by immunoSEQ multiplex PCR, and TCRdb holds only the in-frame ones, with some missing. The sample shows more than 110,000 clones, around 83% of them seen only once. Germline lookup yields CDR1 SGHTA and CDR2 FQGNSA. This CDR3 region has 16 residues. Trimming removed 1 base from V and 4 bases from J, with 15 bases in between. The TCR originated in a man between 35 and 55 years old in good health and CMV-seropositive. Sample: PBMCs. The chain joins TRBV7-2 to TRBJ2-3; TRBD2 might be the D (6 bases). The CDR3 coding sequence is TGTGCCAGCAGCTTAGGGACCTACCGGGGGTCAGATACGCAGTATTTT. Its protein is CASSLGTYRGSDTQYF. The variable domain in full, with the rest retrieved from reference TRBV7-2 and TRBJ2-3, is GAGVSQSPSNKVTEKGKDVELRCDPISGHTALYWYRQSLGQGLEFLIYFQGNSAPDKSGLPSDRFSAERTGGSVSTLTIQRTQQEDSAVYLCASSLGTYRGSDTQYFGPGTRLTVL.